A single sample gave rise to the 32 T cell receptor beta chains below, sequenced in a study of cytomegalovirus exposure and HLA in healthy donors. PCR employed 60 Vbeta and 13 Jbeta primers. Sequencing used immunoSEQ multiplex PCR; TCRdb keeps in-frame clones, though not all of them. The data contain about 92,000 clones, approximately 84% of them singletons. The source material was PBMCs. The source is a woman between 18 and 30 years old in good health and CMV-seropositive.

The chain couples TRBV10-1 to TRBJ2-7; tentative D call: TRBD2 (6 bases). The V end lost 6 bases, the J end lost 4 bases, and 13 bases lay between the germline ends. Germline CDR1 WNHNN, CDR2 SYGVQD (reference sequence). The CDR3 has 13 residues. CDR3 sequence: CASSRGIAYEQYF. The CDR3 DNA follows: TGCGCCAGCAGCCGGGGGATAGCGTACGAGCAGTACTTC.

In its sample, this clone was seen a few times. The V call is TRBV6-4, the J call TRBJ2-3; D ambiguous. The germline gives CDR1 MRHNA, CDR2 SNTAGT. The V end was cut by 0 bases, the J end by 2 bases, with 9 bases between. This CDR3 comprises 15 residues. DNA of the CDR3: TGTGCCAGCAGTGACTCCGCGGAGCCCACAGATACGCAGTATTTT. Amino acids: CASSDSAEPTDTQYF.

The gene calls are TRBV7-2 and TRBJ2-5, with 7 nucleotides matching TRBD1. Germline CDR1 and CDR2: SGHTA and FQGNSA. This CDR3 contains 15 residues. V shed 1 base and J 9 bases; nucleotides not matched to a gene: 11. CDR3 nucleotide sequence: TGTGCCAGCAGCTTAGAGGGGAAAACTCAGGGGGCCCAGTACTTC. Amino acid sequence: CASSLEGKTQGAQYF.

V and J are TRBV7-3 and TRBJ1-1; D is undetermined. The CDR3 length is 13 residues. V lost 1 base and J lost 1, with 4 bases in between. Germline assignment: CDR1 SGHTA and CDR2 FQGTGA. Written as DNA, the CDR3 is TGTGCCAGCAGCTTAAGTAGGAACACTGAAGCTTTCTTT. Its translation: CASSLSRNTEAFF.

The chain links TRBV27 to TRBJ2-5; tentative D call: TRBD2 (7 bases). CDR3 length equals 15 residues. V lost 4 bases and J lost 2, with 14 bases in between. In germline, CDR1 is MNHEY, CDR2 SMNVEV (reference sequence). The CDR3 bases are TGTGCCAGCAGTTCTCCGCGGGGGCGACAAGAGACCCAGTACTTC. It translates to CASSSPRGRQETQYF.

The rearrangement uses TRBV11-2 and TRBJ1-2; TRBD1 matches 9 bases. Germline V gene data show CDR1 as SGHAT and CDR2 as FQNNGV. The CDR3 is 14 residues long. V shed 1 base and J 5 bases; nucleotides not matched to a gene: 2. DNA for the CDR3: TGTGCCAGCAGCTTAGCGGGACAGGGTTATGGCTACACCTTC. Translated: CASSLAGQGYGYTF.

This clone has just one count. The junction shows a germline mismatch at one end, possibly a read error. The chain uses TRBV29-1 and TRBJ2-5; 12 nucleotides line up with TRBD2. Looked up from germline, CDR1 is SQVTM and CDR2 is ANQGSEA. This CDR3 spans 14 amino acids. CDR3 region: CSVPTTSGGESQYF. In nucleotides, the CDR3 is TGCAGCGTTCCGACGACTAGCGGGGGAGAGTCCCAGTACTTC.

This chain links TRBV5-6 with TRBJ1-4, with D perhaps TRBD1 (5 bases). This CDR3 region has 15 residues. From germline, CDR1 is SGHDT and CDR2 YYEEEE. V was trimmed by 1 base and J by 8 bases, leaving 15 bases between them. The CDR3 DNA reads as TGTGCCAGCAGCTTGATTGGGGCCCTCGGGGAAAAACTGTTTTTT. Translation gives CASSLIGALGEKLFF.

This clone was observed a few times. The chain couples TRBV5-6 to TRBJ1-1, with 7 bases aligning to TRBD1. This CDR3 contains 13 residues. In germline, CDR1 is SGHDT, CDR2 YYEEEE. V dropped 2 bases and J dropped 10; count of bases not matched to a gene: 8. The CDR3: CASSFGQARGAFF. The CDR3 DNA sequence: TGTGCCAGCAGCTTCGGACAGGCCCGGGGAGCTTTCTTT.

The rearrangement uses TRBV10-2 and TRBJ1-4; possible D gene TRBD1, 6 bases. The CDR3 has 16 residues. With 2 bases removed from V and 5 bases from J, the gap between germline ends came to 15 bases. Per germline, CDR1 WSHSY and CDR2 SAAADI. CDR3 nucleotides: TGCGCCAGCAGTGAGCTTGGACAGAACGGGAATGAAAAACTGTTTTTT. Translating gives CASSELGQNGNEKLFF.

The rearrangement uses TRBV9 and TRBJ1-1; TRBD1 matches 8 bases. Germline CDR1 and CDR2: SGDLS and YYNGEE. The CDR3 length is 15 residues. V trimming: 7 bases; J trimming: 0 bases; junction bases outside the gene matches: 8. CDR3 sequence (DNA): TGTGCCAGCGGCCAGGGGGCGCGGGTGAACACTGAAGCTTTCTTT. Protein: CASGQGARVNTEAFF.

The CDR3 nucleotides are TGTGCCACCAGGGTAGACAGGGTATCCTACGAGCAGTACTTC. This encodes CATRVDRVSYEQYF. V gene TRBV15 combines with J gene TRBJ2-7; 7 nucleotides line up with TRBD1. The CDR3 is 14 amino acids. Germline CDR1 and CDR2: LNHNV and YYDKDF (reference sequence). Trimming at V came to 6 bases and at J to 1 base, leaving 6 bases not matched to a gene.

The chain recombines TRBV4-2 with TRBJ1-6, with 8 bases lining up with TRBD1. V lost 4 bases, J lost 8 bases, and 7 bases stayed unmatched. The CDR3 runs to 15 residues. Germline CDR1 reads LGHNA; CDR2 reads YNFKEQ. CDR3 DNA sequence: TGTGCCAGCAGCCGCCCGGACAGGGCGGATTCACCCCTCCACTTT. Residues: CASSRPDRADSPLHF.

The chain employs TRBV13 and TRBJ2-3, with 10 bases lining up with TRBD2. V was clipped by 5 bases and J by 2 bases; unmatched bases: 4. The CDR3 covers 15 residues. Germline V gives CDR1 PRHDT, CDR2 FYEKMQ (reference sequence). The CDR3 region is CASSPAGGDTDTQYF. The CDR3 DNA sequence: TGTGCCAGCAGCCCAGCGGGAGGGGACACAGATACGCAGTATTTT. The full variable domain, with the rest looked up from reference TRBV13 and TRBJ2-3, is AAGVIQSPRHLIKEKRETATLKCYPIPRHDTVYWYQQGPGQDPQFLISFYEKMQSDKGSIPDRFSAQQFSDYHSELNMSSLELGDSALYFCASSPAGGDTDTQYFGPGTRLTVL.

This clone was found a few times. The rearrangement links TRBV6-4 to TRBJ2-1, with 12 bases lining up with TRBD2. With 6 bases clipped from V and 8 bases from J, the junction kept 8 bases outside the gene matches. Germline CDR1 is MRHNA and CDR2 is SNTAGT. The length of the CDR3 is 15 residues. This chain's CDR3 is CASRTTSGGLDEQFF. Written as DNA, the CDR3 is TGTGCCAGCAGGACTACTAGCGGGGGGTTGGATGAGCAGTTCTTC.

The sample holds one count of this clone. The rearrangement uses TRBV2 and TRBJ2-1; 8 bases match TRBD2. The CDR3 covers 14 residues. The V segment lost 7 bases and the J segment 4 bases; nucleotides outside the gene matches: 6. The V gene's germline CDR1 is SNHLY and CDR2 FYNNEI. CDR3 amino acids: CASIGLAGYNEQFF. The CDR3 DNA follows: TGTGCCAGCATTGGTCTAGCGGGTTACAATGAGCAGTTCTTC.

The genes are TRBV4-2 and TRBJ2-3; 8 nucleotides agree with TRBD2. The length of the CDR3 is 16 residues. Germline values: CDR1 LGHNA, CDR2 YNFKEQ. V shed 2 bases, J shed 4 bases, and the junction held 8 bases outside the gene matches. The chain's CDR3 is CASSQSASGGSDTQYF. The CDR3 nucleotides are TGTGCCAGCAGCCAATCCGCCAGCGGGGGTTCAGATACGCAGTATTTT.

This clone has just a few counts. The rearrangement links TRBV9 to TRBJ2-2, with a tentative D call TRBD2 (6 bases). The CDR3 extends over 15 amino acids. Germline V gene sequence: CDR1 SGDLS, CDR2 YYNGEE. Trimming left V 0 bases short and J 4 bases short, with 10 bases between. CDR3 loop: CASSVGGAGTGELFF. DNA for the CDR3: TGTGCCAGCAGCGTAGGCGGGGCCGGCACCGGGGAGCTGTTTTTT.

The chain has TRBV7-6 and TRBJ2-3, with 15 bases identical to TRBD2. The J segment lost 4 bases and the V segment lost 4 bases, leaving 6 bases of the junction unmatched. Germline V gene sequence: CDR1 SGHVS, CDR2 FNYEAQ. This CDR3 is built from 17 residues. Here the CDR3 reads CASSWTSGGGMADTQYF. CDR3 nucleotides: TGTGCCAGCAGCTGGACTAGCGGGGGGGGGATGGCAGATACGCAGTATTTT.

V is TRBV28 and J is TRBJ1-3; TRBD1 might be the D (5 bases). V lost 4 bases and J lost 4, with 17 bases in between. This CDR3 has 16 residues. Germline values: CDR1 MDHEN, CDR2 SYDVKM. CDR3 DNA: TGTGCCAGCAGTTCCCCCGGGGGGGAGGTGGGAAACACCATATATTTT. Translated: CASSSPGGEVGNTIYF.

This clone was observed once. The rearrangement links TRBV2 to TRBJ1-6; 10 nucleotides line up with TRBD1. The J segment lost 7 bases and the V segment lost 5 bases, leaving 5 bases of the junction unmatched. This CDR3 is built from 15 residues. CDR1 and CDR2 from the germline V gene are SNHLY and FYNNEI. The CDR3 region is CASSQRTGGNSPLHF. The CDR3 coding sequence is TGTGCCAGCAGTCAGCGGACAGGGGGGAATTCACCCCTCCACTTT.

V usage is TRBV5-8 and J usage is TRBJ2-1, with D possibly being TRBD2 (6 bases). Germline loops: CDR1 SGHTS, CDR2 YDEGEE. This CDR3 is 12 amino acids long. The V end was cut by 3 bases, the J end by 14 bases, with 15 bases between. The CDR3 here is CASSSGDPRKFF. CDR3 nucleotides: TGTGCCAGCAGCTCGGGGGACCCCCGAAAGTTCTTC.

V is TRBV6-1 and J is TRBJ1-3; tentatively, D is TRBD1 (5 bases). Trimming took 2 bases from V and 3 from J, leaving 8 bases between them. Germline V gives CDR1 MNHNS, CDR2 SASEGT. The CDR3 is made up of 14 amino acids. The CDR3 sequence is CASSERGVGNTIYF. CDR3 bases: TGTGCCAGCAGTGAACGGGGGGTTGGAAACACCATATATTTT.

Remarks on this clone: Germline and junction disagree at one end, which may indicate a read error. The rearrangement links TRBV7-9 to TRBJ2-6; D gene uncertain. The germline V gene has CDR1 SEHNR and CDR2 FQNEAQ (reference sequence). The CDR3 has 18 amino acids. In nucleotides, the CDR3 is TGTTCCAGCAGCTTAGATATGAAGAGGCTCTCTGGGGCCAACGTCCTGACTTTC. This codes for CSSSLDMKRLSGANVLTF.

The chain joins TRBV5-1 to TRBJ1-2, with D maybe TRBD1 (5 bases). This CDR3 contains 15 residues. In germline, CDR1 is SGHRS, CDR2 YFSETQ. The V gene lost 1 base and the J gene lost 8 bases, with 18 bases spanning the gap. The CDR3 protein is CASSLSAGNSDGYTF. Here the CDR3 DNA reads TGCGCCAGCAGCTTGTCGGCAGGGAACTCCGACGGCTACACCTTC.

The chain recombines TRBV28 with TRBJ2-7; 7 bases align to TRBD2. The germline gives CDR1 MDHEN, CDR2 SYDVKM. The CDR3 is 20 amino acids. After removal of 10 bases from V and 0 bases from J, the junction contained 27 bases not matched to a gene. CDR3 sequence (DNA): TGTGCCACCCACCGTAACGGTCTGGGAGGGGAGGAACGCCCCTCCTACGAGCAGTACTTC. It specifies CATHRNGLGGEERPSYEQYF.

The gene calls are TRBV13 and TRBJ2-3; D is perhaps TRBD2 (5 bases). The CDR3 consists of 16 residues. Germline CDR1 PRHDT, CDR2 FYEKMQ (reference sequence). Trimming stripped 3 bases from V and 4 bases from J, with 17 bases between. CDR3 bases: TGTGCCAGCAGCTTTCTCGGAGAGAGGGCGGCAGATACGCAGTATTTT. The encoded protein is CASSFLGERAADTQYF.

This chain uses TRBV4-1 with TRBJ2-1; D not certain. Trimming removed 0 bases at V and 9 bases at J, with 12 bases between. Per germline, CDR1 MGHRA and CDR2 YSYEKL. The CDR3 contains 14 residues. The CDR3 region is CASSQDPGFGEQFF. CDR3 coding DNA: TGCGCCAGCAGCCAAGACCCCGGGTTCGGTGAGCAGTTCTTC.

The chain employs TRBV14 and TRBJ1-2; 9 bases align to TRBD1. Germline V CDR1 and CDR2: SGHDN, FVKESK. V lost 5 bases, J lost 1 base, and 5 bases stayed unmatched. CDR3 length: 15 amino acids. CDR3 loop: CASSKTGQGNYGYTF. The CDR3, as DNA: TGTGCCAGCAGCAAAACGGGACAGGGTAACTATGGCTACACCTTC.

The count of this clone is one. The V gene is TRBV4-1, the J gene TRBJ2-1; a weak D match, TRBD2 (6 bases). Trimming took off 0 bases at V and 5 bases at J, with 14 bases between the two ends. Per germline, CDR1 MGHRA and CDR2 YSYEKL. This CDR3 has 16 residues. The CDR3 here is CASSQDERGMNNEQFF. The CDR3 nucleotides read TGCGCCAGCAGCCAAGATGAACGCGGGATGAACAATGAGCAGTTCTTC.

The genes are TRBV6-5 and TRBJ1-2; 8 nucleotides agree with TRBD1. V dropped 6 bases and J dropped 8; count of bases not matched to a gene: 8. The CDR3 covers 13 residues. The germline gives CDR1 MNHEY, CDR2 SVGAGI. Written as DNA, the CDR3 is TGTGCCAGCAGCCAACCCGGGACAGGAGGCTACACCTTC. Protein sequence: CASSQPGTGGYTF.

For this clone: A junction boundary mismatches the germline segment, possibly from a read error. CDR3 loop: CASNIFGDRGGIF. DNA of the CDR3: TGTGCCAGCAATATTTTTGGGGACAGGGGAGGAATCTTC. The chain has TRBV28 and TRBJ2-1; TRBD1 agrees at 10 bases. The CDR3 has 13 residues. Germline-derived CDR1 and CDR2 are MDHEN and SYDVKM.